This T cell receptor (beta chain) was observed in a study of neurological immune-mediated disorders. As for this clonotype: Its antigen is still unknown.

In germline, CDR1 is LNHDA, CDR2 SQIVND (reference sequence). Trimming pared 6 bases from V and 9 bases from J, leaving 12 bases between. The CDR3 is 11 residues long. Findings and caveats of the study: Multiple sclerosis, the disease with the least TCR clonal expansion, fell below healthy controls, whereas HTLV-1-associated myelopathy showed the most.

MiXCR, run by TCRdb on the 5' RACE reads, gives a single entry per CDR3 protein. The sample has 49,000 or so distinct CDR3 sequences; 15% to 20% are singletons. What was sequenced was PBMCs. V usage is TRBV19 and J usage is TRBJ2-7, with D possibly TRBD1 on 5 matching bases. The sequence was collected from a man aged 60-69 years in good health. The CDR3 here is CASRDNIGQYF. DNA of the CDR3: TGTGCCAGTAGGGACAACATCGGGCAGTACTTC.